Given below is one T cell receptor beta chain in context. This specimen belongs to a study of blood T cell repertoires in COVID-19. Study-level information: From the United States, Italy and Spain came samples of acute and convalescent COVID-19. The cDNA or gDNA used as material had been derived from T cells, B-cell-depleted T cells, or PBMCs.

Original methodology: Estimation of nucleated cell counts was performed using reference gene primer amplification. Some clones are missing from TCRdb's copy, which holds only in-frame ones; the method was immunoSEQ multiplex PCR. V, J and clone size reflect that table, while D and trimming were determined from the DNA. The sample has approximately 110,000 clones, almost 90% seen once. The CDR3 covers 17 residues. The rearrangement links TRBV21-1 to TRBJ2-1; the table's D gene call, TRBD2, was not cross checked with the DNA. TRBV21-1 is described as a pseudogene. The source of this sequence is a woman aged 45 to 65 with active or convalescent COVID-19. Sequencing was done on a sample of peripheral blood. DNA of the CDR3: TGTGCCAGCAGCAAAGGGCCGACTAGCGGGAGGGCCTATGAGCAGTTCTTC. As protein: CASSKGPTSGRAYEQFF.